This T cell receptor beta chain was sequenced during a study of cytomegalovirus exposure and HLA in healthy donors. The study's findings and limits: Rare TCR sequences dominated, though some public TCRs recurred in many donors. Cytomegalovirus status was reportedly diagnosed by the classifier with high specificity and sensitivity.

Points on this clone: The antigen is undetermined.

The PCR ran on 60 Vbeta and 13 Jbeta primers. Only in-frame clones appear in the TCRdb table, and some are missing; sequencing was by immunoSEQ multiplex PCR. The data contain roughly 170,000 clones, 82% of them seen just once; the ten biggest clones take up around 1.5%. Sequencing was carried out using PBMCs. This receptor was identified in a male donor in good health and CMV-seronegative.

The CDR3 spells CASSLGHGAETQYF. In nucleotides, the CDR3 is TGTGCCAGCAGCTTAGGGCACGGAGCAGAGACCCAGTACTTC. The chain recombines TRBV7-6 with TRBJ2-5; D remains ambiguous. The CDR3 length is 14 residues. The V gene lost 1 base and the J gene lost 4 bases, with 10 bases spanning the gap. Germline V CDR1 and CDR2: SGHVS, FNYEAQ.